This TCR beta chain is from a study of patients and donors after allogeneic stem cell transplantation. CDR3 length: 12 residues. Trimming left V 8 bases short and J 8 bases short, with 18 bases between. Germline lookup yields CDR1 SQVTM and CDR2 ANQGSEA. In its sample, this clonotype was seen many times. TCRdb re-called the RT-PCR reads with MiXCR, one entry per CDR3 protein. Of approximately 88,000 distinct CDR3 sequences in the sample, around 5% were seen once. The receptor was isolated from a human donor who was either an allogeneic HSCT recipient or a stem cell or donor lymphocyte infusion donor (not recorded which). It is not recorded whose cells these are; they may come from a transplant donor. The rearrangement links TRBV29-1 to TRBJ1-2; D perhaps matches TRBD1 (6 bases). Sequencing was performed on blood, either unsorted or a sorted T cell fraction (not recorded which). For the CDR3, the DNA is TGCAGCTTGCGGACAGCACTGGAGGGCTACACCTTC. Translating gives CSLRTALEGYTF.